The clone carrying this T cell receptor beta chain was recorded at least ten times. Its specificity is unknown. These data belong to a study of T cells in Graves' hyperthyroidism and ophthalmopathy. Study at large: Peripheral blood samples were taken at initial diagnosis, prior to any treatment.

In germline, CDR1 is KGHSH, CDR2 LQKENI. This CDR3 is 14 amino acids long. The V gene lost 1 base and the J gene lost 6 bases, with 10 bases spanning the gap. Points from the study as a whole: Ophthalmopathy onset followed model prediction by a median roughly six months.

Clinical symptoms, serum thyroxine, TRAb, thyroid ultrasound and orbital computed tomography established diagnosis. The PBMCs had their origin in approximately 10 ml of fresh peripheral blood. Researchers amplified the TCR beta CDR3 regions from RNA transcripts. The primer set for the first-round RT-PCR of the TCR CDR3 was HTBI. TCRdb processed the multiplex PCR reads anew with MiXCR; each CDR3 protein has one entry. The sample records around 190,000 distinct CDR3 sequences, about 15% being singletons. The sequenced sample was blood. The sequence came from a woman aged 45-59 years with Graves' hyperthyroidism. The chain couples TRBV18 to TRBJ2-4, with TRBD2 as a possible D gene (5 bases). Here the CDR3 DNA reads TGTGCCAGCTCACCACGAGGGTATGGAAACATTCAGTACTTC. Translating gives CASSPRGYGNIQYF.